These 17 T cell receptor beta chains originate from one sample sequenced in a study of radiation and T cells in renal cell carcinoma. Clones were sequenced by immunoSEQ multiplex PCR, and TCRdb holds only the in-frame ones, with some missing. The data contain fewer than 200,000 clones, about 85% of them seen just once; the ten biggest clones take up roughly 12%. Time point given: blood 4 weeks post-SBRT, at nephrectomy. The treatment here: 15 Gy SBRT to primary tumor, nephrectomy 4 weeks later. The sample consisted of blood, taken from a patient whose treatment included radiotherapy and nephrectomy. These receptors all come from a woman aged 50 to 65 with renal cell carcinoma.

The chain joins TRBV21-1 to TRBJ1-1; the table's D call, TRBD1, was not checked against the DNA. TRBV21-1 is recorded as a pseudogene. This CDR3 is built from 18 residues. In DNA form, the CDR3 reads TGTGCCAGCAGCTCAATGACAGGGGGCGTCGGTGGAAGGACTGAAGCTTTCTTT. Encoded protein: CASSSMTGGVGGRTEAFF.

The DNA for the CDR3 is TGTGCCAGTAGTGTACAGAGCTCCTATAATTCACCCCTCCACTTT. Its translation: CASSVQSSYNSPLHF. J is TRBJ1-6 and V is TRBV19; unclear D gene. Germline CDR1 LNHDA, CDR2 SQIVND (reference sequence). The CDR3 loop spans 15 amino acids. Between the trimmed V and J ends, which lost 5 bases and 0 bases, there was a span of 8 bases. The entire variable domain, with the rest obtained from reference TRBV19 and TRBJ1-6, is as follows: DGGITQSPKYLFRKEGQNVTLSCEQNLNHDAMYWYRQDPGQGLRLIYYSQIVNDFQKGDIAEGYSVSREKKESFPLTVTSAQKNPTAFYLCASSVQSSYNSPLHFGNGTRLTVT.

The rearrangement joins TRBV15 to TRBJ2-7; TRBD1 aligns across 7 bases. The CDR3 is made up of 14 amino acids. The J segment lost 3 bases and the V segment lost 1 base, leaving 3 bases of the junction unmatched. Germline V CDR1 and CDR2: LNHNV, YYDKDF (reference sequence). The CDR3, as DNA: TGTGCCACCAGCAGAGCGGCAGGGGGCTACGAGCAGTACTTC. This codes for CATSRAAGGYEQYF. The full variable domain, completed using reference TRBV15 and TRBJ2-7, is DAMVIQNPRYQVTQFGKPVTLSCSQTLNHNVMYWYQQKSSQAPKLLFHYYDKDFNNEADTPDNFQSRRPNTSFCFLDIRSPGLGDTAMYLCATSRAAGGYEQYFGPGTRLTVT.

The chain employs TRBV5-6 and TRBJ1-2; no definite D call. Trimming left V 4 bases short and J 7 bases short, with 11 bases between. This CDR3 is 12 amino acids long. In germline, CDR1 is SGHDT, CDR2 YYEEEE. In nucleotides, the CDR3 is TGTGCCAGCAGCAAGCGGGTAGGTGGCTACACCTTC. This sequence encodes CASSKRVGGYTF.

The J gene is TRBJ2-7, the V gene TRBV2, with 12 nucleotides matching TRBD1. Germline loops: CDR1 SNHLY, CDR2 FYNNEI. This CDR3 is built from 15 residues. With 6 bases clipped from V and 7 bases from J, the junction kept 10 bases outside the gene matches. CDR3 in amino acids: CASREPGQGAREQYF. CDR3 sequence (DNA): TGTGCCAGCAGGGAACCGGGACAGGGGGCGCGAGAGCAGTACTTC.

The chain employs TRBV4-3 and TRBJ2-3; 10 bases are a match to TRBD2. The CDR3 length is 18 residues. Germline-derived CDR1 and CDR2 are LGHNA and YSLEER. J gave up 2 bases and V 4 bases, and 12 bases lay outside the gene matches. The CDR3 nucleotides read TGCGCCAGCAGCCCCCATCCTAGCGGGGGCCCCTACACAGATACGCAGTATTTT. This encodes CASSPHPSGGPYTDTQYF.

The V call is TRBV5-1, the J call TRBJ2-3; D remains ambiguous. Germline V gene data show CDR1 as SGHRS and CDR2 as YFSETQ. Trimming removed 0 bases from V and 0 bases from J, with 8 bases in between. The CDR3 loop spans 15 amino acids. As DNA, the CDR3 is TGCGCCAGCAGCTTGGAGGCAGCTAGCACAGATACGCAGTATTTT. It translates to CASSLEAASTDTQYF.

The chain is built from TRBV6-1 and TRBJ2-3; weak D call: TRBD2 (6 bases). Germline lookup yields CDR1 MNHNS and CDR2 SASEGT. The V end lost 3 bases, the J end lost 0 bases, and 19 bases lay between the germline ends. The CDR3 consists of 18 residues. The CDR3 bases are TGTGCCAGCAGTGAGTTCCTCGGTAGCGGATCTAGCACAGATACGCAGTATTTT. It encodes CASSEFLGSGSSTDTQYF.

The chain links TRBV5-1 to TRBJ2-5, with D possibly TRBD2 on 6 matching bases. The CDR3 consists of 14 residues. Germline loops: CDR1 SGHRS, CDR2 YFSETQ. V was shortened by 0 bases and J by 5 bases, with 11 bases between the two germline ends. CDR3 sequence reads: CASSLVGGAETQYF. The CDR3, as DNA: TGCGCCAGCAGCTTGGTCGGGGGAGCCGAGACCCAGTACTTC.

A single count supports this clone. This chain joins TRBV9 and TRBJ2-5, with D perhaps given as TRBD1 or TRBD2 (6 bases each). Germline V gene sequence: CDR1 SGDLS, CDR2 YYNGEE. The CDR3 has 15 amino acids. V shed 3 bases and J shed 2 bases, with 14 bases lying between them. CDR3 nucleotides: TGTGCCAGCAGCGCGGGGGCGTCGAAACAAGAGACCCAGTACTTC. Its protein product is CASSAGASKQETQYF.

This clone came up once. The rearrangement joins TRBV5-6 to TRBJ2-7; D unresolved. Trimming removed 2 bases from V and 1 base from J, with 13 bases in between. Germline V gene data show CDR1 as SGHDT and CDR2 as YYEEEE. This CDR3 has 15 amino acids. This chain's CDR3 is CASSFEQTGSYEQYF. CDR3 coding DNA: TGTGCCAGCAGCTTCGAACAGACCGGTTCCTACGAGCAGTACTTC.

The J gene is TRBJ2-7, the V gene TRBV5-1; 8 bases match TRBD1. J lost 2 bases, V lost 3 bases, and 13 bases had no gene match. Per the germline V gene, CDR1 is SGHRS and CDR2 is YFSETQ. This CDR3 is 17 amino acids long. CDR3 residues: CASSWTGSSSGTYEQYF. CDR3 nucleotide sequence: TGCGCCAGCAGCTGGACAGGGTCCTCAAGCGGAACCTACGAGCAGTACTTC.

The chain joins TRBV6-5 to TRBJ1-5, with D possibly TRBD1 on 5 matching bases. This CDR3 is built from 14 residues. The germline V and J ends were trimmed by 2 bases and 7 bases, with 12 bases remaining between them. Germline CDR1 and CDR2: MNHEY and SVGAGI. The CDR3 DNA follows: TGTGCCAGCAGTTACGTCCAGGGATCACAGCCCCAGCATTTT. Translated, it gives CASSYVQGSQPQHF.

The chain couples TRBV6-1 to TRBJ1-1, with D unresolved. V was shortened by 4 bases and J by 6 bases, with 15 bases between the two germline ends. The CDR3 runs 14 residues. Germline V gene lookup returns CDR1 MNHNS and CDR2 SASEGT. The CDR3, as DNA: TGTGCCAGCAGTGGACCAGTGGGTATACCTGAAGCTTTCTTT. It yields the protein CASSGPVGIPEAFF.

The chain is built from TRBV5-1 and TRBJ1-1; 7 nucleotides line up with TRBD1. V lost 4 bases to trimming and J lost 4 bases; unmatched junction nucleotides: 4. CDR3 length: 13 residues. CDR1 is SGHRS and CDR2 is YFSETQ in the germline V gene. The CDR3 DNA is TGCGCCAGCAGCGTCGACAGGGCCACTGAAGCTTTCTTT. Protein: CASSVDRATEAFF.

This chain joins TRBV6-5 and TRBJ1-4; D gene uncertain. The CDR3 spans 13 residues. Germline assignment: CDR1 MNHEY and CDR2 SVGAGI. The V and J ends lost 8 bases and 2 bases respectively, with 9 bases between them. This chain's CDR3 is CASRRDTNEKLFF. The CDR3, as DNA: TGTGCCAGCCGGCGTGATACTAATGAAAAACTGTTTTTT.

This clone occurred once. The chain joins TRBV9 to TRBJ1-6, with D tentatively TRBD1 (5 bases). V shed 1 base and J shed 9 bases, with 17 bases lying between them. Per germline, CDR1 SGDLS and CDR2 YYNGEE. The CDR3 sequence is 16 residues long. The chain's CDR3 is CASSVTGTPQGSPLHF. DNA of the CDR3: TGTGCCAGCAGCGTAACCGGGACCCCCCAAGGTTCACCCCTCCACTTT.